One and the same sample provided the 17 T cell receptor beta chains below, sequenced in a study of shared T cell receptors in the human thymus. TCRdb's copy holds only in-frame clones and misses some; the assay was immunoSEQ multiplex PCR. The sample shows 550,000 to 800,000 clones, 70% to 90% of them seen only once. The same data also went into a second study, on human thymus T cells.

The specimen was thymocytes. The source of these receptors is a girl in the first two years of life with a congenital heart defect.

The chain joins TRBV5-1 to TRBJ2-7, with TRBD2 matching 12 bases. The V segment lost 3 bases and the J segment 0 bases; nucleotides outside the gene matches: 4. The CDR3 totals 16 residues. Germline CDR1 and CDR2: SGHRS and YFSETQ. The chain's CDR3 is CASSSVLAGGSYEQYF. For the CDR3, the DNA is TGCGCCAGCAGCTCCGTACTAGCGGGGGGCTCCTACGAGCAGTACTTC.

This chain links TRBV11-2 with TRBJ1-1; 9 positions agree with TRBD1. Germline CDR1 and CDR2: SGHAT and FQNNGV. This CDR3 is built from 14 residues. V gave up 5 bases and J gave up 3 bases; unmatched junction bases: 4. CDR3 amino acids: CASSPQGAYTEAFF. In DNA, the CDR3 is TGTGCCAGCAGCCCACAGGGGGCCTACACTGAAGCTTTCTTT.

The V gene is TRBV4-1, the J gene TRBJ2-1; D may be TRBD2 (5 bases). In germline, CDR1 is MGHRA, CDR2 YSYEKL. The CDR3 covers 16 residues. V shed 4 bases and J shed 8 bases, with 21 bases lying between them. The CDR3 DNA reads TGCGCCAGCAGCCCCTGGCCCGGAGAGGGTATCGATGAGCAGTTCTTC. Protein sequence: CASSPWPGEGIDEQFF.

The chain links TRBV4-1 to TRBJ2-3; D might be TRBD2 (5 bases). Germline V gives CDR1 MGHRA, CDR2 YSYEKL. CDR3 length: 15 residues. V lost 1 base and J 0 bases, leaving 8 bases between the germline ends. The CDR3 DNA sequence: TGCGCCAGCAGCCAAGGAGGAGGAAGCACAGATACGCAGTATTTT. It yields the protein CASSQGGGSTDTQYF.

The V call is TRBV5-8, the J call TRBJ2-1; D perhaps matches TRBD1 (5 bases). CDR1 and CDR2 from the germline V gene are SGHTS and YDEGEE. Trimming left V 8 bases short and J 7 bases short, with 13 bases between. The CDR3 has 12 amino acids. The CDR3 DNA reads TGTGCCAGTAATATTGGGGCTAATGAGCAGTTCTTC. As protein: CASNIGANEQFF. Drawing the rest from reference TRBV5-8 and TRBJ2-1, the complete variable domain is EAGVTQSPTHLIKTRGQQATLRCSPISGHTSVYWYQQALGLGLQFLLWYDEGEERNRGNFPPRFSGRQFPNYSSELNVNALELEDSALYLCASNIGANEQFFGPGTRLTVL.

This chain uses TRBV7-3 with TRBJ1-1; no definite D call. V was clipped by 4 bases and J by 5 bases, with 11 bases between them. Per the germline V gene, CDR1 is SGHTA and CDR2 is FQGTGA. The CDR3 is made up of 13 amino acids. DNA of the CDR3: TGTGCCAGCAGCTATAGGGCGGGGACTGAAGCTTTCTTT. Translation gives CASSYRAGTEAFF.

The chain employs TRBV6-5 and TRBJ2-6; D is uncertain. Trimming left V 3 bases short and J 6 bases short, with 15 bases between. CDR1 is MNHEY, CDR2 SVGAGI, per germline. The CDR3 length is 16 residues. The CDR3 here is CASSYPRTNSANVLTF. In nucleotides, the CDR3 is TGTGCCAGCAGTTATCCAAGAACTAATTCGGCCAACGTCCTGACTTTC.

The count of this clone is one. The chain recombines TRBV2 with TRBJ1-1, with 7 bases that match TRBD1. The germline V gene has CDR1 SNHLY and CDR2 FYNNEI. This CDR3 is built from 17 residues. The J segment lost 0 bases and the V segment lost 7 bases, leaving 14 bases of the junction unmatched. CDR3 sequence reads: CASTEEGALNLNTEAFF. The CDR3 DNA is TGTGCCAGCACCGAGGAGGGGGCCCTGAATTTGAACACTGAAGCTTTCTTT.

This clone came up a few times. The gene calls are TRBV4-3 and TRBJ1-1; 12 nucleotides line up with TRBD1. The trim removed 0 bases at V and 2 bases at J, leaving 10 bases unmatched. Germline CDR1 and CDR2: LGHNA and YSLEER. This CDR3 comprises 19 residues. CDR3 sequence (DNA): TGCGCCAGCAGCCAAGATCCCCTGGGGACAGGGGGCGTAAACACTGAAGCTTTCTTT. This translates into CASSQDPLGTGGVNTEAFF.

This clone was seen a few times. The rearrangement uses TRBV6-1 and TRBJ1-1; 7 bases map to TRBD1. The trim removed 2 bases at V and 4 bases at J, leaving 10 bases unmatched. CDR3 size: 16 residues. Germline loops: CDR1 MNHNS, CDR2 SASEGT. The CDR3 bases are TGTGCCAGCAGTGAATCCGACAGGGTGTTTTCCACTGAAGCTTTCTTT. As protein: CASSESDRVFSTEAFF.

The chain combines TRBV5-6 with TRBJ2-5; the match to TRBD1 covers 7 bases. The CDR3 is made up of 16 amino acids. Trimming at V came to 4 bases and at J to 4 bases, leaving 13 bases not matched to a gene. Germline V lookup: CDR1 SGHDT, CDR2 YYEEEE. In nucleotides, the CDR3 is TGTGCCAGCAGCCCACTACAGACAGGGCTCCCAGAGACCCAGTACTTC. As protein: CASSPLQTGLPETQYF.

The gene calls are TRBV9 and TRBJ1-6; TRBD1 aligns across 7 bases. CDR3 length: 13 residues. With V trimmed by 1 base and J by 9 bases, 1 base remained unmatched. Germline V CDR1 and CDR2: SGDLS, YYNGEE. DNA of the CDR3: TGTGCCAGCAGCGTAACAGGGGTTTCACCCCTCCACTTT. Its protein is CASSVTGVSPLHF.

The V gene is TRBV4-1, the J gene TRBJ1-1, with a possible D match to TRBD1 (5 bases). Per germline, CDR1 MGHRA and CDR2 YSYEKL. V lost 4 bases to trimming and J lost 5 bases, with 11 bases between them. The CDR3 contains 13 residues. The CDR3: CASSPHGGTEAFF. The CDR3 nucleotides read TGCGCCAGCAGCCCACACGGGGGGACTGAAGCTTTCTTT.

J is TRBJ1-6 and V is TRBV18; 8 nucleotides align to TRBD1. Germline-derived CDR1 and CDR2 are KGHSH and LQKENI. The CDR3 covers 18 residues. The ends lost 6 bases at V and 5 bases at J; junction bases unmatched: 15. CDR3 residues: CASSLSPGTGFDNSPLHF. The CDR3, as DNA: TGTGCCAGCTCCCTCTCCCCAGGGACAGGCTTTGATAATTCACCCCTCCACTTT.

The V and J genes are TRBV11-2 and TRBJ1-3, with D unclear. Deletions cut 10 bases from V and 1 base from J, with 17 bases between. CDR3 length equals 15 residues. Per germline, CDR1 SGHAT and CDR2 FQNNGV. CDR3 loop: CAITRSGKSGNTIYF. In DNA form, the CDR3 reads TGTGCCATTACTCGCTCGGGGAAATCTGGAAACACCATATATTTT.

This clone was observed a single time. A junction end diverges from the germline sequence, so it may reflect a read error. This chain's CDR3 is CASSAQGLYGARVIYF. The CDR3 bases are TGTGCCAGCAGTGCTCAGGGCCTATATGGGGCCAGGGTTATTTATTTT. J is TRBJ1-5 and V is TRBV27, with D possibly being TRBD1 (5 bases). The CDR3 is made up of 16 amino acids. Germline-derived CDR1 and CDR2 are MNHEY and SMNVEV (reference sequence).

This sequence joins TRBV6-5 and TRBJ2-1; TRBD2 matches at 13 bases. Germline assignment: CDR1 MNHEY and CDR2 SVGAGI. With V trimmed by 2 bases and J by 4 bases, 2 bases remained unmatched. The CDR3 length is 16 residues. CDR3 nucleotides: TGTGCCAGCAGTTACCAGACTAGCGGGAGGTACAATGAGCAGTTCTTC. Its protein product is CASSYQTSGRYNEQFF.